This T cell receptor (beta chain) was recorded in a study of T cell responses to AZD1222 COVID-19 vaccine. Findings of the study overall: Repertoires were obtained only post-peak T cell response. Unmutated variant regions are reportedly targeted by nearly half of spike-specific TCRs.

Trimming removed 0 bases at V and 5 bases at J, with 33 bases between. There are 22 residues in the CDR3. CDR1 and CDR2 from the germline V gene are SGHRS and YFSETQ. Profiling relied on immunoSEQ multiplex PCR, and the TCRdb table lists in-frame clones only, not all of them. Here the sample spans 130,000 to 150,000 clones, 90% to 95% being singletons. As for this clone: Its antigen remains unknown.

The chain combines TRBV5-1 with TRBJ2-1; D is undetermined. This TCR was recovered from an adult in good health. Sequencing was performed on peripheral blood, taken on day 0 of AZD1222 vaccination. Written as DNA, the CDR3 is TGCGCCAGCAGCTTGGCCGCCATGGGTTCCTGGACCCGAAGCGCCAAAAACAATGAGCAGTTCTTC. Amino acids: CASSLAAMGSWTRSAKNNEQFF.